This T cell receptor beta chain was identified during a study of technical replicates of blood from four donors. This CDR3 region has 18 residues. Germline CDR1 is SGHRS and CDR2 is YFSETQ. Trimming at V came to 5 bases and at J to 0 bases, leaving 6 bases not matched to a gene. Here immunoSEQ multiplex PCR was the method, and the copy in TCRdb shows in-frame clones only, minus some. The table records about 64,000 clones, about 86% of them present only once. Sequencing was performed on PBMCs. This receptor was obtained from a human donor in good health. Some clones in this sample may be carry-over from other donors' samples. The V and J genes are TRBV5-1 and TRBJ1-6; 12 nucleotides line up with TRBD1. CDR3 coding DNA: TGCGCCAGCAGATCGGGACAGGGGGCTTCCTCCTATAATTCACCCCTCCACTTT. Translated, it gives CASRSGQGASSYNSPLHF.